This TCR beta chain was retrieved from a study of blood T cell repertoires in COVID-19. Profiling relied on immunoSEQ multiplex PCR, and the TCRdb table lists in-frame clones only, not all of them. The sample comprises some 150,000 clones, approximately 90% of which are singletons, and approximately 0.77% rests with the top ten. This CDR3 is 15 amino acids long. Looked up from germline, CDR1 is LGHNA and CDR2 is YSLEER. Trimming removed 3 bases at V and 3 bases at J, with 15 bases between. The rearrangement uses TRBV4-3 and TRBJ2-7, with no clear D. The sequenced sample was PBMCs or T cells enriched from blood (not recorded which). The TCR comes from a woman aged 18-29 years who had recovered from COVID-19. The CDR3 here is CASSQLSGPNYEQYF. CDR3 bases: TGCGCCAGCAGCCAGCTATCAGGCCCGAACTACGAGCAGTACTTC.